The 16 T cell receptor beta chains below all came from one sample that was sequenced in a study of T cells in Graves' hyperthyroidism and ophthalmopathy. Amplification of TCR beta CDR3 regions was performed using RNA transcripts as template. When the TCR CDR3 underwent first-round RT-PCR, the HTBI primer set was used. From the multiplex PCR reads, TCRdb called clonotypes with MiXCR, one entry per CDR3 protein. This sample yields around 690,000 distinct CDR3 sequences, of which less than 25% are seen a single time; 34% belongs to the top ten. Sequenced input: blood. Every receptor here comes from a man under 40 with Graves' ophthalmopathy.

The genes are TRBV25-1 and TRBJ2-7, with 7 bases lining up with TRBD1. CDR3 length: 13 residues. With V trimmed by 6 bases and J by 2 bases, 4 bases remained unmatched. Per germline, CDR1 MGHDK and CDR2 SYGVNS. CDR3 coding DNA: TGTGCCAGCAGGCAAACAGGGGCCTACGAGCAGTACTTC. It translates to CASRQTGAYEQYF.

The chain carries TRBV6-1 and TRBJ1-5; D may be TRBD1 (5 bases). Trimming cost V 5 bases and J 3 bases, with 20 bases left between them. The germline V gene has CDR1 MNHNS and CDR2 SASEGT. The CDR3 is 17 residues long. CDR3 bases: TGTGCCAGCAGTCCACATAACCAGGGTTCTCACAATCAGCCCCAGCATTTT. It specifies CASSPHNQGSHNQPQHF.

In this sample, this clonotype turned up many times. V gene TRBV3-1 combines with J gene TRBJ2-1; D is perhaps TRBD1 or TRBD2 (5 bases each). V was cut by 4 bases and J by 12 bases, with 22 bases left in between. The CDR3 extends over 15 amino acids. The germline V gene has CDR1 LGHDT and CDR2 YNNKEL (reference sequence). The CDR3 DNA is TGTGCCAGCAGCCCGAGTGGGACGATCGGGGTAGCGCAGTTCTTC. Translating gives CASSPSGTIGVAQFF.

This clonotype has more than one count but fewer than ten. The chain has TRBV7-9 and TRBJ2-7, with D unclear. Germline V gene data show CDR1 as SEHNR and CDR2 as FQNEAQ (reference sequence). CDR3 length equals 12 residues. Trimming left V 5 bases short and J 6 bases short, with 11 bases between. CDR3 in amino acids: CASSPIYFEQYF. CDR3 nucleotide sequence: TGTGCCAGCAGCCCGATTTATTTCGAGCAGTACTTC.

The chain joins TRBV7-2 to TRBJ2-7, with 12 bases that match TRBD2. The CDR3 spans 17 residues. V shed 0 bases, J shed 0 bases, and the junction held 3 bases outside the gene matches. The V gene's germline CDR1 is SGHTA and CDR2 FQGNSA. The CDR3 sequence is CASSLATSGSSSYEQYF. In DNA form, the CDR3 reads TGTGCCAGCAGCTTAGCGACTAGCGGGAGCAGCTCCTACGAGCAGTACTTC.

The V and J genes are TRBV6-1 and TRBJ2-2; possibly TRBD2 for D (6 bases). The CDR3 contains 15 residues. Germline V gene sequence: CDR1 MNHNS, CDR2 SASEGT. Trimming took 5 bases from V and 2 from J, leaving 12 bases between them. CDR3 residues: CASSYGGSNTGELFF. The CDR3 DNA is TGTGCCAGCAGTTACGGGGGAAGTAACACCGGGGAGCTGTTTTTT.

This clonotype was seen many times. The V gene is TRBV28, the J gene TRBJ2-7; TRBD2 matches 10 bases. V gave up 6 bases and J gave up 3 bases; unmatched junction bases: 5. The CDR3 is 14 amino acids. Per germline, CDR1 MDHEN and CDR2 SYDVKM. CDR3 nucleotides: TGTGCCAGCAGCCTTAGCGGGAGGAACTACGAGCAGTACTTC. It is translated as CASSLSGRNYEQYF.

The rearrangement links TRBV30 to TRBJ2-3; 7 bases map to TRBD1. The ends lost 1 base at V and 2 bases at J; junction bases unmatched: 9. Per the germline V gene, CDR1 is GTSNPN and CDR2 is SVGIG (reference sequence). There are 16 residues in the CDR3. The CDR3 here is CAWSAPFQGVTDTQYF. The CDR3 DNA is TGTGCCTGGAGTGCACCGTTCCAGGGGGTCACAGATACGCAGTATTTT.

This clonotype was seen ten or more times. This rearrangement joins TRBV28 to TRBJ1-1; no clear D gene. Trimming took 5 bases from V and 9 from J, leaving 19 bases between them. Germline loops: CDR1 MDHEN, CDR2 SYDVKM. The CDR3 spans 14 residues. The CDR3, as DNA: TGTGCCAGCAGTCCCGGTCGGAGCCGGCATAAAGCTTTCTTT. It codes for CASSPGRSRHKAFF.

This clonotype was counted between two and nine times. The V call is TRBV3-1, the J call TRBJ1-1, with D uncertain. This CDR3 has 14 amino acids. V was trimmed by 5 bases and J by 1 base, leaving 11 bases between them. The V gene's germline CDR1 is LGHDT and CDR2 YNNKEL (reference sequence). DNA for the CDR3: TGTGCCAGCAGCGTAAGCCCAAGGAACACTGAAGCTTTCTTT. Translated, it gives CASSVSPRNTEAFF.

The rearrangement joins TRBV11-2 to TRBJ2-1; no definite D call. The CDR3 totals 15 residues. V was pared by 0 bases and J by 3 bases, with 9 bases between. Germline V CDR1 and CDR2: SGHAT, FQNNGV. The CDR3 nucleotides read TGTGCCAGCAGCTTAGACAACGCATTCTACAATGAGCAGTTCTTC. It yields the protein CASSLDNAFYNEQFF.

This clonotype occurred a few times. This chain links TRBV7-8 with TRBJ2-1; TRBD2 matches 8 bases. This CDR3 has 16 amino acids. Germline V gene lookup returns CDR1 SGHVS and CDR2 FQNEAQ. V shed 1 base, J shed 1 base, and the junction held 3 bases outside the gene matches. The CDR3 is CASSLVPSGSYNEQFF. In nucleotides, the CDR3 is TGTGCCAGCAGCTTAGTTCCTAGCGGGTCCTACAATGAGCAGTTCTTC. Combining the CDR3 with reference TRBV7-8 and TRBJ2-1 gives the whole variable domain GAGVSQSPRYKVAKRGQDVALRCDPISGHVSLFWYQQALGQGPEFLTYFQNEAQLDKSGLPSDRFFAERPEGSVSTLKIQRTQQEDSAVYLCASSLVPSGSYNEQFFGPGTRLTVL.

The V call is TRBV20-1, the J call TRBJ2-2; 9 bases are shared with TRBD1. V trimming: 5 bases; J trimming: 0 bases; junction bases outside the gene matches: 4. This CDR3 spans 15 amino acids. Germline V CDR1 and CDR2: DFQATT, SNEGSKA (reference sequence). The CDR3 region has the DNA TGCAGTGCTCCCCGGGACAGGGCGAACACCGGGGAGCTGTTTTTT. Translated: CSAPRDRANTGELFF.

This clonotype was picked up a small number of times. The rearrangement links TRBV5-1 to TRBJ2-3, with D perhaps TRBD2 (5 bases). CDR3 length: 12 amino acids. V lost 6 bases and J 9 bases, leaving 14 bases between the germline ends. CDR1 and CDR2 from the germline V gene are SGHRS and YFSETQ. The CDR3 protein is CASTSQEGTQYF. The CDR3 DNA reads as TGCGCCAGCACGTCCCAAGAGGGAACGCAGTATTTT.

In this sample, this clonotype turned up many times. The rearrangement uses TRBV7-8 and TRBJ2-1, with a possible D match to TRBD1 (6 bases). Looked up from germline, CDR1 is SGHVS and CDR2 is FQNEAQ. V was pared by 1 base and J by 7 bases, with 20 bases between. The CDR3 length is 17 residues. The CDR3 reads CASSLGRDMPRRNEQFF. CDR3 coding DNA: TGTGCCAGCAGCTTAGGCAGGGACATGCCCCGCCGGAATGAGCAGTTCTTC.

The chain links TRBV2 to TRBJ1-3; no definite D call. The germline V and J ends were trimmed by 6 bases and 2 bases, with 8 bases remaining between them. Germline-derived CDR1 and CDR2 are SNHLY and FYNNEI. CDR3 length: 13 residues. The CDR3 region is CASRADPGNTIYF. For the CDR3, the DNA is TGTGCCAGCAGAGCGGATCCTGGAAACACCATATATTTT.